What follows describes a single TCR beta chain. The assay was carried out at the deep level. The table came from immunoSEQ multiplex PCR; TCRdb's copy has only in-frame clones and leaves some out. The sample has about 1 million clones; under 80% are singletons. This entry comes from a study of shared clonotypes between healthy human individuals. V was clipped by 4 bases and J by 5 bases; unmatched bases: 4. This CDR3 spans 14 amino acids. Germline CDR1 is SGHRS and CDR2 is YFSETQ. The sequenced material came from memory CD4+ T cells sorted from blood. Documented subset: CD45RA-negative fraction. The chain is built from TRBV5-1 and TRBJ2-5; 11 positions agree with TRBD2. The origin of this receptor is a young man in good health. CDR3 sequence: CASSPTSGGETQYF. Here the CDR3 DNA reads TGCGCCAGCAGCCCAACTAGCGGGGGTGAGACCCAGTACTTC.